The 2 T cell receptor beta chains listed next were all sequenced from one sample in a study of T cell responses to AZD1222 COVID-19 vaccine. Clones were sequenced by immunoSEQ multiplex PCR, and TCRdb holds only the in-frame ones, with some missing. Here the sample spans 100,000 to 120,000 clones, over 85% being singletons. The source material was peripheral blood, sampled 28 days after the second AZD1222 dose. The receptors originated from an adult who received the AZD1222 COVID-19 vaccine.

This chain uses TRBV18 with TRBJ2-1, with 9 bases that match TRBD2. CDR3 length equals 16 residues. Unmatched junction bases numbered 8, after V lost 4 bases and J lost 4 bases. Looked up from germline, CDR1 is KGHSH and CDR2 is LQKENI. CDR3 sequence (DNA): TGTGCCAGCTCACTTACCGCGGGGGGGATGTACAATGAGCAGTTCTTC. It translates to CASSLTAGGMYNEQFF.

This clone was observed a single time. The chain combines TRBV11-1 with TRBJ2-7; no firm D call. V was trimmed by 3 bases and J by 9 bases, leaving 18 bases between them. CDR1 is SGHAT, CDR2 FQDESV, per germline (reference sequence). The CDR3 covers 14 residues. The CDR3 bases are TGTGCCAGCAGCTTCTCCGGGTTGATCGTTGGGCAGTACTTC. Amino acids: CASSFSGLIVGQYF.